Following are 20 T cell receptor beta chains from one sample sequenced in a study of beta chain features in type 1 diabetes. The isolated RNA, all of it, was reverse transcribed, so expressed TCRB transcripts were what got sequenced. Profiling relied on immunoSEQ multiplex PCR, and the TCRdb table lists in-frame clones only, not all of them. The top ten clones hold 0.06% to 0.07% of a sample with under 500,000 clones, 25% to 35% of them seen once. The source material was naive CD4+ T cells from blood. Receptors originate from a man in his late teens or twenties in good health.

The chain recombines TRBV29-1 with TRBJ2-5; 10 nucleotides line up with TRBD2. J gave up 5 bases and V 7 bases, and 10 bases lay outside the gene matches. The CDR3 totals 14 residues. Germline V gene data show CDR1 as SQVTM and CDR2 as ANQGSEA. The chain's CDR3 is CSAGASGSRETQYF. The CDR3 DNA sequence: TGCAGCGCGGGGGCTAGCGGGAGTAGGGAGACCCAGTACTTC.

This clone was seen only once. The chain has TRBV6-5 and TRBJ2-5, with D hard to call. Looked up from germline, CDR1 is MNHEY and CDR2 is SVGAGI. The ends were cut back, 0 bases at V and 2 bases at J, with 10 bases in the middle. The CDR3 is 15 residues long. CDR3 nucleotides: TGTGCCAGCAGTTACTCGGGCAGGATACAAGAGACCCAGTACTTC. Translation gives CASSYSGRIQETQYF.

This clone was recorded a few times. The J gene is TRBJ2-7, the V gene TRBV30; TRBD2 matches 16 bases. V trimming: 4 bases; J trimming: 9 bases; junction bases outside the gene matches: 15. Per the germline V gene, CDR1 is GTSNPN and CDR2 is SVGIG (reference sequence). There are 17 residues in the CDR3. CDR3: CAWTLGLAGGSYERQYF. The CDR3 DNA reads TGTGCCTGGACGCTGGGACTAGCGGGAGGGTCCTACGAGCGGCAGTACTTC.

The chain couples TRBV7-6 to TRBJ2-2; 7 nucleotides line up with TRBD2. Per the germline V gene, CDR1 is SGHVS and CDR2 is FNYEAQ. The CDR3 is 18 amino acids. Trimming cost V 4 bases and J 5 bases; bases outside gene matches: 16. CDR3 sequence reads: CASSSPLSWEGRTGELFF. The CDR3 DNA is TGTGCCAGCAGCTCGCCGTTATCCTGGGAGGGGAGGACCGGGGAGCTGTTTTTT. Full variable domain (outside the CDR3, taken from reference TRBV7-6 and TRBJ2-2): GAGVSQSPRYKVTKRGQDVALRCDPISGHVSLYWYRQALGQGPEFLTYFNYEAQQDKSGLPNDRFSAERPEGSISTLTIQRTEQRDSAMYRCASSSPLSWEGRTGELFFGEGSRLTVL.

The table lists this clone with a few counts. J is TRBJ2-1 and V is TRBV10-3; no clear D gene. Trimming cost V 2 bases and J 8 bases, with 4 bases left between them. The CDR3 length is 11 residues. In germline, CDR1 is ENHRY, CDR2 SYGVKD. The CDR3 nucleotides read TGTGCCATCAGTGAGCAGCATGAGCAGTTCTTC. Its protein is CAISEQHEQFF.

CDR3 DNA: TGTGCCATCAGGGAAGGGGGTCAAGAGACCCAGTACTTC. Its translation: CAIREGGQETQYF. This chain joins TRBV10-3 and TRBJ2-5, with D possibly TRBD1 on 6 matching bases. V shed 6 bases and J shed 2 bases, with 10 bases lying between them. The V gene's germline CDR1 is ENHRY and CDR2 SYGVKD. The CDR3 sequence is 13 residues long.

The chain carries TRBV7-9 and TRBJ1-2; 7 bases agree with TRBD1. The V gene's germline CDR1 is SEHNR and CDR2 FQNEAQ (reference sequence). The CDR3 is made up of 14 amino acids. V was pared by 5 bases and J by 2 bases, with 5 bases of the junction left unmatched. CDR3 nucleotide sequence: TGTGCCAGCAGCACCACGACAGGGAACTATGGCTACACCTTC. Translation gives CASSTTTGNYGYTF.

The chain couples TRBV4-1 to TRBJ2-7, with TRBD2 matching over 11 bases. The junction had 9 bases not matched to a gene; V was cut back by 0 bases and J by 5 bases. CDR1 and CDR2 (germline): MGHRA, YSYEKL. This CDR3 region has 17 residues. The CDR3 sequence: CASSQERAASGRNEQYF. CDR3 bases: TGCGCCAGCAGCCAAGAACGAGCGGCTAGCGGGAGGAACGAGCAGTACTTC.

This chain connects TRBV7-8 to TRBJ2-3; D call uncertain. From germline, CDR1 is SGHVS and CDR2 FQNEAQ. The CDR3 runs 15 residues. Trimming left V 5 bases short and J 0 bases short, with 12 bases between. The CDR3 sequence is CASSTPGFSTDTQYF. CDR3 bases: TGTGCCAGCAGCACGCCTGGGTTTAGCACAGATACGCAGTATTTT.

The rearrangement joins TRBV30 to TRBJ2-1; D call uncertain. V shed 5 bases and J shed 8 bases, with 13 bases lying between them. This CDR3 region has 12 residues. Germline V gene sequence: CDR1 GTSNPN, CDR2 SVGIG (reference sequence). In DNA form, the CDR3 reads TGTGCCTGGGGGCCCTCTGGCTATGAGCAGTTCTTC. This sequence encodes CAWGPSGYEQFF.

The J gene is TRBJ2-6, the V gene TRBV4-3, with D hard to call. V lost 7 bases and J lost 0, with 16 bases in between. The CDR3 covers 17 residues. The germline CDR1 and CDR2 sequences are LGHNA and YSLEER. Here the CDR3 DNA reads TGCGCCAGCACGTACAGAGTTACCCGCTCTGGGGCCAACGTCCTGACTTTC. Protein sequence: CASTYRVTRSGANVLTF.

The rearrangement links TRBV7-2 to TRBJ2-1; D remains ambiguous. The CDR3 runs to 15 residues. Germline CDR1 reads SGHTA; CDR2 reads FQGNSA. V was cut by 5 bases and J by 0 bases, with 11 bases left in between. CDR3 sequence reads: CASSPGRSSYNEQFF. CDR3 bases: TGTGCCAGCAGCCCTGGACGGAGCTCCTACAATGAGCAGTTCTTC.

The chain recombines TRBV7-2 with TRBJ2-5; D is perhaps TRBD1 or TRBD2 (5 bases each). Deletions cut 5 bases from V and 5 bases from J, with 15 bases between. Germline CDR1 and CDR2: SGHTA and FQGNSA. CDR3 length equals 14 residues. The CDR3 region is CASSPRGVPETQYF. The CDR3 nucleotides read TGTGCCAGCAGCCCACGGGGCGTCCCGGAGACCCAGTACTTC.

In its sample, this clone was seen a few times. The chain employs TRBV4-1 and TRBJ2-2; the match to TRBD2 covers 12 bases. The junction had 3 bases not matched to a gene; V was cut back by 6 bases and J by 7 bases. The CDR3 spans 14 residues. Germline V gives CDR1 MGHRA, CDR2 YSYEKL. The CDR3 is CASRLAGGNGELFF. The CDR3 DNA reads TGCGCCAGCAGACTAGCGGGAGGAAACGGGGAGCTGTTTTTT.

There are a few counts of this clone. The chain joins TRBV19 to TRBJ2-7; 10 bases are a match to TRBD2. The germline V gene encodes CDR1 LNHDA and CDR2 SQIVND (reference sequence). V was clipped by 2 bases and J by 3 bases; unmatched bases: 4. CDR3 length: 15 amino acids. CDR3 nucleotides: TGTGCCAGTAGTATACTAGCGGGAGTCTACTACGAGCAGTACTTC. This translates into CASSILAGVYYEQYF.

V is TRBV18 and J is TRBJ2-1; 8 positions match TRBD1. CDR3 length: 15 amino acids. J gave up 7 bases and V 2 bases, and 7 bases lay outside the gene matches. From germline, CDR1 is KGHSH and CDR2 LQKENI. Here the CDR3 reads CASSPDVTGVNEQFF. For the CDR3, the DNA is TGTGCCAGCTCACCAGATGTGACAGGGGTGAATGAGCAGTTCTTC.

This clone turned up a few times. The chain is built from TRBV5-1 and TRBJ2-7, with a possible D match to TRBD1 (6 bases). Between the trimmed V and J ends, which lost 4 bases and 2 bases, there was a span of 16 bases. The CDR3 is 15 residues long. The germline CDR1 and CDR2 sequences are SGHRS and YFSETQ. The CDR3 nucleotides are TGCGCCAGCAGCCTAGGAGACAGGACCACCTACGAGCAGTACTTC. Residues: CASSLGDRTTYEQYF. Supplemented by reference TRBV5-1 and TRBJ2-7, the full variable domain reads KAGVTQTPRYLIKTRGQQVTLSCSPISGHRSVSWYQQTPGQGLQFLFEYFSETQRNKGNFPGRFSGRQFSNSRSEMNVSTLELGDSALYLCASSLGDRTTYEQYFGPGTRLTVT.

The chain is built from TRBV28 and TRBJ2-7; TRBD2 aligns across 12 bases. V shed 6 bases, J shed 2 bases, and the junction held 11 bases outside the gene matches. The CDR3 runs to 17 residues. Per the germline V gene, CDR1 is MDHEN and CDR2 is SYDVKM. CDR3 nucleotides: TGTGCCAGCAGCATACTCTCGACTAGCGGGGGTGCCTACGAGCAGTACTTC. It yields the protein CASSILSTSGGAYEQYF. Looking up the rest from reference TRBV28 and TRBJ2-7 gives the full variable domain: DVKVTQSSRYLVKRTGEKVFLECVQDMDHENMFWYRQDPGLGLRLIYFSYDVKMKEKGDIPEGYSVSREKKERFSLILESASTNQTSMYLCASSILSTSGGAYEQYFGPGTRLTVT.

The chain links TRBV14 to TRBJ1-3, with D uncertain. The CDR3 extends over 15 amino acids. V lost 5 bases and J 2 bases, leaving 13 bases between the germline ends. Germline CDR1 reads SGHDN; CDR2 reads FVKESK. The CDR3 protein is CASSISGGPGNTIYF. CDR3 in DNA: TGTGCCAGCAGCATATCTGGCGGACCTGGAAACACCATATATTTT.

As for this clone: One end of the junction varies from germline; a read error may be responsible. The V call is TRBV19, the J call TRBJ2-1; TRBD1 agrees at 8 bases. The germline CDR1 and CDR2 sequences are LNHDA and SQIVND (reference sequence). CDR3 length equals 12 residues. The DNA for the CDR3 is TGTGCCAGTAACCCAGTCGGACAGGGATTGGTCTTC. This translates into CASNPVGQGLVF.